Listed here is a single TCR beta chain. Antigen unknown. The sample belongs to a study of cytomegalovirus exposure and HLA in healthy donors. In the study overall: Among the approximately 430 donors who were genotyped, approximately 76% fell in the genetic ancestry cluster that is associated with self-reported Caucasian donors.

In nominal health when sampled, donors likely had unrecorded immune exposures nonetheless. A multiplex PCR was run with 60 Vbeta primers and 13 Jbeta primers. Generated by immunoSEQ multiplex PCR, the TCRdb table keeps only in-frame clones and is missing some. The sample shows over 95,000 clones, around three quarters of them seen only once. Whole-study findings and limits: Previous analysis showed most TCR beta V segments were productive about 90% or about 30% of the time.

The TCR was taken from a man aged 40-50 years in good health and CMV-seropositive. Sample: PBMCs.

This chain's CDR3 is CASRLGPNTEAFF. The DNA for the CDR3 is TGTGCCAGCAGATTAGGGCCAAACACTGAAGCTTTCTTT. The J gene is TRBJ1-1, the V gene TRBV7-3; D gene uncertain. The ends were cut back, 6 bases at V and 2 bases at J, with 10 bases in the middle. This CDR3 comprises 13 residues. Looked up from germline, CDR1 is SGHTA and CDR2 is FQGTGA.